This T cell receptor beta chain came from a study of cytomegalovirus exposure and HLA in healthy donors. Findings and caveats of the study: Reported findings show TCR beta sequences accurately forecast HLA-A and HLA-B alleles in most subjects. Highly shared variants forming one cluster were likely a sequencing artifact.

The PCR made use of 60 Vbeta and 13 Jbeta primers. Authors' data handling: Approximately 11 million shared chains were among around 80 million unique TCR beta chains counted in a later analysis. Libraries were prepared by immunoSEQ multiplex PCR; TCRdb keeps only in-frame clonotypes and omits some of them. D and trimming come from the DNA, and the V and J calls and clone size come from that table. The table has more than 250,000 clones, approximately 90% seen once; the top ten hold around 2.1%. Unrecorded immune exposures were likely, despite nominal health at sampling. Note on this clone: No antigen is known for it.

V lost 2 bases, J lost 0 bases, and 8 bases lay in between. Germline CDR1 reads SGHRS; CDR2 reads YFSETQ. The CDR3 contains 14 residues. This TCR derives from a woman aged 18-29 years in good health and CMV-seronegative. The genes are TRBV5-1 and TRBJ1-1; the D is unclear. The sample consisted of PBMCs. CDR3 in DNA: TGCGCCAGCAGCTTCCTTGGCATGAACACTGAAGCTTTCTTT. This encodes CASSFLGMNTEAFF.